The rows below give T cell receptor beta chains drawn from one sample of a study of T cell responses to AZD1222 COVID-19 vaccine. Profiled with immunoSEQ multiplex PCR; TCRdb holds only in-frame clones, not every one. The sample has fewer than 200,000 clones, approximately 90% seen once. The sequences come from peripheral blood, collected on day 0 of AZD1222 vaccination. All receptors come from an adult in good health. Each CDR3 is given with its conserved first and last residue. The order of the fields is J gene, V gene, D gene, clone size, CDR3 DNA, CDR3 protein. The D gene is left open where the match is weak. Clone size is given for some rows only: seen once, a few or many times, or a class if the clone is expanded.

J gene: TRBJ1-2; V gene: TRBV7-2; D gene: -; clone size: -; CDR3 DNA: TGTGCCAGCAGCTTAGGAGGGGAGCTTGACTATGGCTACACCTTC; CDR3 protein: CASSLGGELDYGYTF
J gene: TRBJ2-7; V gene: TRBV7-2; D gene: -; clone size: once; CDR3 DNA: TGTGCCAGCAGCTTATTAACGGAATTCGAGCAGTACTTC; CDR3 protein: CASSLLTEFEQYF
J gene: TRBJ1-2; V gene: TRBV18; D gene: TRBD1; clone size: -; CDR3 DNA: TGTGCCAGCTCTCCGAACAGGGGCGACTATGGCTACACCTTC; CDR3 protein: CASSPNRGDYGYTF
J gene: TRBJ2-3; V gene: TRBV5-4; D gene: -; clone size: -; CDR3 DNA: TGTGCCAGCACCCCTGGGGCCGGAACCCTGGGAGATACGCAGTATTTT; CDR3 protein: CASTPGAGTLGDTQYF
J gene: TRBJ2-1; V gene: TRBV5-1; D gene: TRBD1; clone size: -; CDR3 DNA: TGCGCCAGCAGCTTGGCCTTAACAGGGGGTAGCAATGAGCAGTTCTTC; CDR3 protein: CASSLALTGGSNEQFF
J gene: TRBJ1-2; V gene: TRBV7-9; D gene: -; clone size: -; CDR3 DNA: TGTGCCAGCAGTTCATCGGAGAGTGGCTACACCTTC; CDR3 protein: CASSSSESGYTF
J gene: TRBJ2-5; V gene: TRBV7-6; D gene: TRBD2; clone size: -; CDR3 DNA: TGTGCCAGCAGCTCCTCTGGACTAGCGGGTCCCGGGACCCAGTACTTC; CDR3 protein: CASSSSGLAGPGTQYF
J gene: TRBJ1-2; V gene: TRBV9; D gene: TRBD1; clone size: -; CDR3 DNA: TGTGCCAGCAGCGTAGCTTGGGACAGGGCTGAAGGCTACACCTTC; CDR3 protein: CASSVAWDRAEGYTF
J gene: TRBJ2-1; V gene: TRBV4-3; D gene: -; clone size: medium-sized; CDR3 DNA: TGCGCCAGCAGCCAAGAGGGGCCAGGCCTAGGACCCTACAATGAGCAGTTCTTC; CDR3 protein: CASSQEGPGLGPYNEQFF
J gene: TRBJ2-3; V gene: TRBV28; D gene: TRBD2; clone size: -; CDR3 DNA: TGTGCCAGCAGTTTATGGAGACTAGCGATCACAGATACGCAGTATTTT; CDR3 protein: CASSLWRLAITDTQYF
J gene: TRBJ1-5; V gene: TRBV12-5; D gene: -; clone size: few; CDR3 DNA: TGTGCTAGTGGTTCTGGCCAGGGAGATTTGGGCAATCAGCCCCAGCATTTT; CDR3 protein: CASGSGQGDLGNQPQHF
J gene: TRBJ2-3; V gene: TRBV19; D gene: TRBD2; clone size: -; CDR3 DNA: TGTGCCCGTGGGACTAGCGGGGAGAGTACGACAGATACGCAGTATTTT; CDR3 protein: CARGTSGESTTDTQYF
J gene: TRBJ1-4; V gene: TRBV5-1; D gene: TRBD1; clone size: -; CDR3 DNA: TGCGCCAGCAGCTTGGCAGGGGGCGTATCCCAGGTTAATGAAAAACTGTTTTTT; CDR3 protein: CASSLAGGVSQVNEKLFF
J gene: TRBJ2-3; V gene: TRBV6-5; D gene: -; clone size: -; CDR3 DNA: TGTGCCAGCAGTTACTTTGGACAGCTCACAGATACGCAGTATTTT; CDR3 protein: CASSYFGQLTDTQYF
J gene: TRBJ1-1; V gene: TRBV6-5; D gene: -; clone size: -; CDR3 DNA: TGTGCCACCTCGAGGGGGAACACTGAAGCTTTCTTT; CDR3 protein: CATSRGNTEAFF
J gene: TRBJ2-3; V gene: TRBV6-1; D gene: TRBD1; clone size: -; CDR3 DNA: TGTGCCAGCAGTGAGATACCGGGACAGGGCTCAGATACGCAGTATTTT; CDR3 protein: CASSEIPGQGSDTQYF
J gene: TRBJ2-2; V gene: TRBV5-1; D gene: TRBD1; clone size: -; CDR3 DNA: TGCGCCAGCAGTCTCCAGACAGGGGGCGCAGGCGGGGAGCTGTTTTTT; CDR3 protein: CASSLQTGGAGGELFF
J gene: TRBJ1-1; V gene: TRBV29-1; D gene: -; clone size: -; CDR3 DNA: TGCAGCGTTGACCCCAGGGGCCACGGCGGGGCTGAAGCTTTCTTT; CDR3 protein: CSVDPRGHGGAEAFF
J gene: TRBJ2-7; V gene: TRBV27; D gene: -; clone size: -; CDR3 DNA: TGTGCCAGCAGTTTATCCCATGGCAGGGTGTACGAGCAGTACTTC; CDR3 protein: CASSLSHGRVYEQYF
J gene: TRBJ1-2; V gene: TRBV6-5; D gene: TRBD1; clone size: -; CDR3 DNA: TGTGCCAGCAGAGACAGGGGGCGCTCAGTTGACAGCTACACCTTC; CDR3 protein: CASRDRGRSVDSYTF
J gene: TRBJ2-6; V gene: TRBV7-2; D gene: -; clone size: -; CDR3 DNA: TGTGCCAGCAGCTTAGGCAGCTCTGGGGCCAACGTCCTGACTTTC; CDR3 protein: CASSLGSSGANVLTF
J gene: TRBJ2-7; V gene: TRBV4-3; D gene: -; clone size: once; CDR3 DNA: TGCGCCAGCAGCCAAGACCTGGCAGGGGAGTTAGGTGAGCAGTACTTC; CDR3 protein: CASSQDLAGELGEQYF
J gene: TRBJ2-5; V gene: TRBV5-4; D gene: -; clone size: -; CDR3 DNA: TGTGCCAGCAGCTTAGCACAGGGACAAGAGACCCAGTACTTC; CDR3 protein: CASSLAQGQETQYF
J gene: TRBJ1-1; V gene: TRBV30; D gene: -; clone size: -; CDR3 DNA: TGTGCCTGGAGTGTATACGGTGAAGCTTTCTTT; CDR3 protein: CAWSVYGEAFF
J gene: TRBJ2-5; V gene: TRBV9; D gene: -; clone size: -; CDR3 DNA: TGTGCCAGCAGCGTAGGGGGCCAAGAGACCCAGTACTTC; CDR3 protein: CASSVGGQETQYF
J gene: TRBJ1-2; V gene: TRBV19; D gene: -; clone size: -; CDR3 DNA: TGTGCCAGTAGCGTATTGGCGCAGGGAGACTATGGCTACACCTTC; CDR3 protein: CASSVLAQGDYGYTF
J gene: TRBJ1-1; V gene: TRBV6-5; D gene: -; clone size: -; CDR3 DNA: TGTGCCAGCAGGGCTGGGGGCCGGCACACTGAAGCTTTCTTT; CDR3 protein: CASRAGGRHTEAFF
J gene: TRBJ1-2; V gene: TRBV9; D gene: -; clone size: -; CDR3 DNA: TGTGCCAGCAGCGTAGCCGGACAACCGTACTATGGCTACACCTTC; CDR3 protein: CASSVAGQPYYGYTF
J gene: TRBJ2-2; V gene: TRBV4-1; D gene: -; clone size: once; CDR3 DNA: TGCGCCAGCAGCCAAGAACGGCAGACCGGGGAGCTGTTTTTT; CDR3 protein: CASSQERQTGELFF
J gene: TRBJ1-5; V gene: TRBV5-6; D gene: -; clone size: -; CDR3 DNA: TGTGCCAGCAGCCTCAGAAGTGGTCGTGAGCCCCAGCATTTT; CDR3 protein: CASSLRSGREPQHF
J gene: TRBJ2-7; V gene: TRBV6-5; D gene: TRBD1; clone size: -; CDR3 DNA: TGTGCCAGCAGCCCCGGGACAGCTTTGGCCTACGAGCAGTACTTC; CDR3 protein: CASSPGTALAYEQYF
J gene: TRBJ1-2; V gene: TRBV9; D gene: TRBD1; clone size: -; CDR3 DNA: TGTGCCAGCAGCTCTTGGCCGGGACAGCGAAGGAACTATGGCTACACCTTC; CDR3 protein: CASSSWPGQRRNYGYTF
J gene: TRBJ1-2; V gene: TRBV30; D gene: -; clone size: -; CDR3 DNA: TGTGCCTGGAGTGTTAGGGCAGGGGATCGGAATGGCTACACCTTC; CDR3 protein: CAWSVRAGDRNGYTF
J gene: TRBJ2-1; V gene: TRBV6-5; D gene: -; clone size: -; CDR3 DNA: TGTGCCAGCAGACAAAGTCGGGGGGCCGTCTATGAGCAGTTCTTC; CDR3 protein: CASRQSRGAVYEQFF
J gene: TRBJ2-7; V gene: TRBV28; D gene: TRBD2; clone size: -; CDR3 DNA: TGTGCCAGCAGTCCTCTAGCGGGAGGGCCTTTGTGCTACGAGCAGTACTTC; CDR3 protein: CASSPLAGGPLCYEQYF
J gene: TRBJ1-2; V gene: TRBV28; D gene: -; clone size: -; CDR3 DNA: TGTGCCAGCAGTTGGGACGGGACAAGTAACTATGGCTACACCTTC; CDR3 protein: CASSWDGTSNYGYTF
J gene: TRBJ2-7; V gene: TRBV7-9; D gene: TRBD1; clone size: -; CDR3 DNA: TGTGCCAGCAGCCCCGGGACAGGGTACGAGCAGTACTTC; CDR3 protein: CASSPGTGYEQYF
J gene: TRBJ1-1; V gene: TRBV28; D gene: -; clone size: -; CDR3 DNA: TGTGCCAGCAGGGGTTGGGGGGTGAACACTGAAGCTTTCTTT; CDR3 protein: CASRGWGVNTEAFF
J gene: TRBJ1-2; V gene: TRBV2; D gene: -; clone size: -; CDR3 DNA: TGTGCCAGCAGTGAATCGACGGGAACTAGAGGCTACACCTTC; CDR3 protein: CASSESTGTRGYTF
J gene: TRBJ1-1; V gene: TRBV9; D gene: TRBD1; clone size: -; CDR3 DNA: TGTGCCAGCAGGCGCCCCAGGGGGCCAGCGACTGAAGCTTTCTTT; CDR3 protein: CASRRPRGPATEAFF
J gene: TRBJ2-7; V gene: TRBV6-1; D gene: -; clone size: -; CDR3 DNA: TGTGCCAGCAGTGAAAGGGTTTGGGTGGACCGGGAGCAGTACTTC; CDR3 protein: CASSERVWVDREQYF
J gene: TRBJ2-3; V gene: TRBV7-2; D gene: -; clone size: few; CDR3 DNA: TGTGCCAGCAGCTTTGCGGGTATGTTCGGAGATACGCAGTATTTT; CDR3 protein: CASSFAGMFGDTQYF
J gene: TRBJ2-7; V gene: TRBV6-1; D gene: -; clone size: -; CDR3 DNA: TGTGCCAGCAGTGAACTAGCGTCATACGAGCAGTACTTC; CDR3 protein: CASSELASYEQYF
J gene: TRBJ1-1; V gene: TRBV27; D gene: -; clone size: -; CDR3 DNA: TGTGCCAGCAGTTTTCAGTATATCACTGAAGCTTTCTTT; CDR3 protein: CASSFQYITEAFF
J gene: TRBJ1-1; V gene: TRBV15; D gene: -; clone size: -; CDR3 DNA: TGTGCCACCAGCAGAGATCGTGTTTACACTGAAGCTTTCTTT; CDR3 protein: CATSRDRVYTEAFF
J gene: TRBJ2-5; V gene: TRBV9; D gene: TRBD2; clone size: -; CDR3 DNA: TGTGCCAGCAGCGTAGCGGGGGGACCTCAGGAGACCCAGTACTTC; CDR3 protein: CASSVAGGPQETQYF
J gene: TRBJ1-2; V gene: TRBV18; D gene: -; clone size: -; CDR3 DNA: TGTGCCAGCTCACCCCAAGGCGGGGGAGCGGGTATCGGCTATGGCTACACCTTC; CDR3 protein: CASSPQGGGAGIGYGYTF